This TCR beta chain was documented in a study of a mutant IDH1 vaccine in newly diagnosed glioma. Study in general: The study started vaccination 4-6 weeks after radiotherapy alone, or with temozolomide cycles. The earlier regimen, radiotherapy, temozolomide, or both, was most often both. Regarding the study as a whole: Patients mounted vaccine-induced immune responses in roughly 93% of cases.

Time point described: week 35, safety follow-up. Each dose of the vaccine consisted of 300 ug of mutant IDH1 20-mer peptide, with topical imiquimod. Eight vaccinations went to patients in weeks 1, 3, 5, 7, 11, 15, 19, 23. Trimming removed 0 bases from V and 4 bases from J; junction bases left unmatched: 5. Germline lookup yields CDR1 LNHNV and CDR2 YYDKDF (reference sequence). The CDR3 spans 15 residues. About this clone itself: Antigen specificity is unknown.

The data were produced by immunoSEQ multiplex PCR, yet TCRdb's version contains in-frame clones alone and is incomplete. The repertoire consists of tens of thousands of clones, with 84% occurring once and the leading ten covering 4.1%. The chain joins TRBV15 to TRBJ2-7; the match to TRBD2 covers 8 bases. This sequence originates from a woman under 30 with glioma. The source was PBMCs, collected from a glioma patient whose treatment included an IDH1 peptide vaccine. The DNA of the CDR3 is TGTGCCACCAGCAGAGATCTAGCGGGCCAGTACGAGCAGTACTTC. It codes for CATSRDLAGQYEQYF.